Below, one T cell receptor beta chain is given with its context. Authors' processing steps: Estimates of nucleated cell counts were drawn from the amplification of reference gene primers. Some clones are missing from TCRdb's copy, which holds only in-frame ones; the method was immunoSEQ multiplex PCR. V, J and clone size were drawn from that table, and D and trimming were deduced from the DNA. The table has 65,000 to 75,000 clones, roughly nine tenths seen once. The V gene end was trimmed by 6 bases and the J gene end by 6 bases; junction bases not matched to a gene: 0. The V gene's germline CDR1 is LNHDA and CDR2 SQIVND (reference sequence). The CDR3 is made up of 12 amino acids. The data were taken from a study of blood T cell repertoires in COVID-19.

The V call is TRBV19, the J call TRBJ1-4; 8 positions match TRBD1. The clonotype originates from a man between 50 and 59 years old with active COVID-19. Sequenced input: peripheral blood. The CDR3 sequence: CASRTGDEKLFF. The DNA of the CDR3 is TGTGCCAGTAGGACAGGGGATGAAAAACTGTTTTTT.